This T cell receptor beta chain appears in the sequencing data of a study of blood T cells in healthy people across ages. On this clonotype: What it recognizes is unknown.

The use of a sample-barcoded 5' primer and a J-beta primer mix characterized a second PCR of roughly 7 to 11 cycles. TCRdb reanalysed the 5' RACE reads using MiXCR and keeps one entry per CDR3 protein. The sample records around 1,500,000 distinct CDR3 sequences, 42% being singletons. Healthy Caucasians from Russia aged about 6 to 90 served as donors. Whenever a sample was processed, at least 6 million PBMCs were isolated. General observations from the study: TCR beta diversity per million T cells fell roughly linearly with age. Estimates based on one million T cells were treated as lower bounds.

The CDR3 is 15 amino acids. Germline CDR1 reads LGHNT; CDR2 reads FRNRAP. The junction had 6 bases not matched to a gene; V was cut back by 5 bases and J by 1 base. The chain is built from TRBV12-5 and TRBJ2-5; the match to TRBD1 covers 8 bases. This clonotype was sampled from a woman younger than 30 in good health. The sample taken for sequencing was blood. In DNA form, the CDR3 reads TGTGCTAGTGGTCTCATCGGACAGGGCCAAGAGACCCAGTACTTC. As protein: CASGLIGQGQETQYF.